This TCR beta chain was found in a study of T cells in Graves' hyperthyroidism and ophthalmopathy. Regarding the study as a whole: In validation, the model predicted ophthalmopathy. These predictions came a median approximately 5.9 months before onset.

This CDR3 is built from 14 residues. Trimming cost V 2 bases and J 7 bases, with 14 bases left between them. Germline-derived CDR1 and CDR2 are LNHNV and YYDKDF (reference sequence). TCR beta CDR3 regions were amplified from RNA transcripts. HTBI primers were used for first-round RT-PCR of the TCR CDR3. Each CDR3 protein gets one entry after TCRdb re-called the multiplex PCR reads with MiXCR. Of a few hundred thousand distinct CDR3 sequences in the sample, roughly 46% were seen once. This clonotype was picked up one time. Its matching antigen is unknown. Graves' hyperthyroidism was deemed stable given no ophthalmopathy progression within 18 months.

The chain couples TRBV15 to TRBJ1-2; D remains unclear. Sequencing input: peripheral blood or thyroid tissue (not recorded which). This sequence originates from a woman aged 18-35 years with Graves' hyperthyroidism. As DNA, the CDR3 is TGTGCCACCAGCAGACAAGGAGTTCGAGGTGGCTACACCTTC. Protein: CATSRQGVRGGYTF. The full variable domain, with the rest looked up from reference TRBV15 and TRBJ1-2, is DAMVIQNPRYQVTQFGKPVTLSCSQTLNHNVMYWYQQKSSQAPKLLFHYYDKDFNNEADTPDNFQSRRPNTSFCFLDIRSPGLGDTAMYLCATSRQGVRGGYTFGSGTRLTVV.